This T cell receptor (beta chain) was recorded in a study of shared clonotypes between healthy human individuals. V lost 1 base and J lost 1, with 11 bases in between. Per the germline V gene, CDR1 is LNHDA and CDR2 is SQIVND (reference sequence). This CDR3 is 16 amino acids long. CD45RA+ naive and CD45RA-negative memory subsets were separated from CD4+ cells. Genomic DNA of each subset was evenly split across several immunoSEQ plates. Methods used by the authors: ImmunoSEQ output lacked quality scores and full-length reads, limiting matched filtering. Clones were sequenced by immunoSEQ multiplex PCR, and TCRdb holds only the in-frame ones, with some missing. The DNA was the basis for D and trimming; V, J and clone size are from that table. Of roughly 1,100,000 clones listed, about 70% are singletons.

Sequenced sample: memory CD4+ T cells sorted from blood. Subset specified: CD45RA-negative fraction. This TCR derives from a young man in good health. J is TRBJ1-5 and V is TRBV19; possible D gene TRBD1, 5 bases. CDR3 nucleotide sequence: TGTGCCAGTAGTATAGCCTACAGGTCCAGCAATCAGCCCCAGCATTTT. It encodes CASSIAYRSSNQPQHF.